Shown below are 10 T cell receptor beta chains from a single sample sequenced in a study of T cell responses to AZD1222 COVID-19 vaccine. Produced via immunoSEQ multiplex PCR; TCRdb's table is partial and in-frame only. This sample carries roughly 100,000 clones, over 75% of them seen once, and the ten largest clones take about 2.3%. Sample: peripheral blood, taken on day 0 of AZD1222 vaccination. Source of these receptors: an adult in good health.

The CDR3 sequence: CASSAEQGTYQETQYF. CDR3 sequence (DNA): TGTGCCAGCAGCGCCGAACAGGGGACGTACCAAGAGACCCAGTACTTC. J is TRBJ2-5 and V is TRBV9; 7 bases are a match to TRBD1. J gave up 0 bases and V 3 bases, and 8 bases lay outside the gene matches. Germline-derived CDR1 and CDR2 are SGDLS and YYNGEE. CDR3 length equals 16 residues. The complete variable domain, with remaining parts taken from reference TRBV9 and TRBJ2-5, reads DSGVTQTPKHLITATGQRVTLRCSPRSGDLSVYWYQQSLDQGLQFLIQYYNGEERAKGNILERFSAQQFPDLHSELNLSSLELGDSALYFCASSAEQGTYQETQYFGPGTRLLVL.

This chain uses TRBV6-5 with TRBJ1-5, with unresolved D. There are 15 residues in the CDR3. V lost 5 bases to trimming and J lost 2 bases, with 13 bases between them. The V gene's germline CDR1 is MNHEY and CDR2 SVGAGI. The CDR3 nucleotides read TGTGCCAGCAGTCAGAGCTCAAGCGGCAATCAGCCCCAGCATTTT. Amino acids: CASSQSSSGNQPQHF.

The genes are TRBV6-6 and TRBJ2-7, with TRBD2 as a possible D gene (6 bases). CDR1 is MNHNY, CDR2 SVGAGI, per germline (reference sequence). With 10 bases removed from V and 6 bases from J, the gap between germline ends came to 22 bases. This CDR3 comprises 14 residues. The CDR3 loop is CATSLGGIRSEQYF. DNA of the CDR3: TGTGCCACCTCCCTAGGCGGGATTAGAAGCGAGCAGTACTTC.

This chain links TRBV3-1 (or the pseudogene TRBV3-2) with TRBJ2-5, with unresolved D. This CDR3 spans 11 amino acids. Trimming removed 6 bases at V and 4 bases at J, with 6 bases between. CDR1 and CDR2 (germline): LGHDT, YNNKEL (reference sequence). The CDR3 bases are TGTGCCAGCAGGTCGGTAGAGACCCAGTACTTC. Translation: CASRSVETQYF.

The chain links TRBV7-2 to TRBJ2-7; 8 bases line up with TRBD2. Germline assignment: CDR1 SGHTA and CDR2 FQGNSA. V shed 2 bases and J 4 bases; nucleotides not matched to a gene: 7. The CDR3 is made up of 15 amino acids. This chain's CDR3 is CASSLSGSQGYEQYF. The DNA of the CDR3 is TGTGCCAGCAGCTTAAGCGGGAGTCAAGGGTACGAGCAGTACTTC.

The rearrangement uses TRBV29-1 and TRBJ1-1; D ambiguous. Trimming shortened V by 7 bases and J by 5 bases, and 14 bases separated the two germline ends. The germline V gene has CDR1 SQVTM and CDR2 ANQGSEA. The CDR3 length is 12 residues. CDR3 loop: CSDRPSLTEAFF. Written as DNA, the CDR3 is TGCAGCGACCGACCGAGCCTGACTGAAGCTTTCTTT.

CDR3 in DNA: TGTGCCAGCAGTATTGGGGGCGGTCAGGGCAGGGGCTACACCTTC. It translates to CASSIGGGQGRGYTF. The V call is TRBV28, the J call TRBJ1-2, with D perhaps matching TRBD1 (6 bases). From germline, CDR1 is MDHEN and CDR2 SYDVKM. The V and J ends lost 5 bases and 8 bases respectively, with 21 bases between them. The CDR3 has 15 residues.

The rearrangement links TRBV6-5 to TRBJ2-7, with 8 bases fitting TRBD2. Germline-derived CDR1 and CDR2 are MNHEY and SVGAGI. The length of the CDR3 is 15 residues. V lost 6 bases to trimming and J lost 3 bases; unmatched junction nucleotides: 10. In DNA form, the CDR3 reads TGTGCCAGCAGATGGTCCTGGCGGGAGGACTACGAGCAGTACTTC. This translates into CASRWSWREDYEQYF.

Written as DNA, the CDR3 is TGTGCCAGCAGCTCAGCACAGGGGCGAGGGACCGGGGAGCTGTTTTTT. The encoded protein is CASSSAQGRGTGELFF. This chain uses TRBV7-8 with TRBJ2-2; 7 positions match TRBD1. The CDR3 loop spans 16 amino acids. Trimming removed 4 bases from V and 5 bases from J; junction bases left unmatched: 10. CDR1 and CDR2 (germline): SGHVS, FQNEAQ.

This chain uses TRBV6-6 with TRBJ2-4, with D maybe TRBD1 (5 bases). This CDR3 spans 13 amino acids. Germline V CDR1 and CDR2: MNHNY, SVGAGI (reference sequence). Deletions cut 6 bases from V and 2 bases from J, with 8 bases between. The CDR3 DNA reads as TGTGCCAGCAGGGACACTTCCAAAAACATTCAGTACTTC. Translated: CASRDTSKNIQYF.